The present T cell receptor (beta chain) was sequenced within a study of OX40 agonist ivuxolimab in advanced cancers. Study conclusions and caveats: Determination of antigen specificity was not performed for the expanded peripheral T cells.

TCRdb keeps only in-frame clones here, not all; method: immunoSEQ multiplex PCR. Of tens of thousands of clones in the sample, 88% are singletons; the top ten hold about 2.1%. Of note for this clone: Its specificity is unknown.

CDR3 length: 15 residues. The germline V gene has CDR1 SGHTA and CDR2 FQGNSA. Germline trimming cut 5 bases from V and 1 base from J; bases unmatched to any gene: 6. Autoimmune disease history or systemic immunosuppression meant exclusion. The chain links TRBV7-2 to TRBJ2-5; 8 nucleotides line up with TRBD2. The receptor was derived from an adult with an advanced solid tumor such as melanoma, head and neck, liver or kidney cancer. Sequencing was performed on CD4+ or CD8+ T cells sorted from blood, taken in a trial of the OX40 agonist ivuxolimab. CDR3 amino acids: CASSPRTSSQETQYF. In DNA, the CDR3 is TGTGCCAGCAGCCCCAGGACTAGCAGCCAAGAGACCCAGTACTTC.